Listed here are 17 T cell receptor delta chains from one sample, sequenced in a study of gammadelta T cells in human blood. TCRdb fed the RT-PCR reads into CATT to redo clone calling. Of under 350 delta-chain clones listed, around 5% are singletons. Sequencing was done on a sample of Vgamma9Vdelta2 gamma-delta T cells from cord blood. The receptors come from a newborn.

This clone appeared a few times. TCRdb records a much larger clone's protein for this DNA, with a difference at residue 15 that likely arises from a read error; the protein given is the translation of the DNA. The chain recombines TRDV2 with TRDJ3; 11 nucleotides align to TRDD3. This CDR3 is 18 amino acids long. Germline V gene sequence: CDR1 GEAIGNYY, CDR2 EKD. CDR3 sequence reads: CACDTWGIRDWDTRKMFF. The CDR3 nucleotides read TGTGCCTGTGACACATGGGGGATACGGGACTGGGACACCCGAAAGATGTTTTTC.

This clone was recorded a few times. This DNA's translation differs at residue 11 from TCRdb's protein, which comes from a much larger clone; a read error is likely, and the protein shown is translated from the DNA. The V gene is TRDV2, the J gene TRDJ3; D perhaps matches TRDD3 (5 bases). Germline lookup yields CDR1 GEAIGNYY and CDR2 EKD. The CDR3 is 17 amino acids. CDR3 in amino acids: CACDPAGLPWETRQMFF. In DNA, the CDR3 is TGTGCCTGTGACCCAGCTGGGTTACCCTGGGAAACCCGACAGATGTTTTTC.

The gene calls are TRDV2 and TRDJ2; D call uncertain. Germline V gene data show CDR1 as GEAIGNYY and CDR2 as EKD. This CDR3 is built from 13 residues. Trimming took 5 bases from V and 0 from J, leaving 6 bases between them. Here the CDR3 DNA reads TGTGCCTGTGGTAGTGCTTTGACAGCACAACTCTTCTTT. Its protein is CACGSALTAQLFF.

This clone was seen only a few times. It is likely a read error: a sequence one base away is far more abundant. Other DNA sequences from this sample encode an identical CDR3 as well. This chain links TRDV2 with TRDJ3; TRDD3 aligns across 11 bases. CDR3 length: 18 amino acids. J lost 3 bases, V lost 4 bases, and 7 bases had no gene match. Germline CDR1 and CDR2: GEAIGNYY and EKD. As DNA, the CDR3 is TGTGCCTGTGATACATGGGGGATACGGGACTGGGACACCCGACAGATGTTTTTC. Protein sequence: CACDTWGIRDWDTRQMFF.

On this clone itself: TCRdb records a much larger clone's protein for this DNA, with a difference at residue 10 that likely arises from a read error; the protein given is the translation of the DNA. The rearrangement links TRDV2 to TRDJ2; 12 bases are a match to TRDD3. Matching the DNA to germline supplied the J gene, which TCRdb does not give. CDR1 is GEAIGNYY, CDR2 EKD, per germline. The CDR3 has 16 residues. CDR3 sequence reads: CACDVLGDTFTAQLFF. The CDR3 DNA reads TGTGCCTGTGACGTACTGGGGGATACTTTTACAGCACAACTCTTCTTT.

To note about this clone: This likely traces to a read error, being one base from a far larger clone. Other DNA sequences within the sample encode an identical CDR3. V gene TRDV2 combines with J gene TRDJ3, with 8 nucleotides matching TRDD3. The CDR3 runs 18 residues. The V gene's germline CDR1 is GEAIGNYY and CDR2 EKD. CDR3 region: CACDTGVWGTWDTRQMFF. The CDR3 DNA reads TGTGCCTGTGACACCGGTGTCTGGGGGACCTGGGACACTCGACAGATGTTTTTC.

This clone was seen a few times. The translation of this DNA and the TCRdb protein of a much larger clone differ at residue 9, probably owing to a read error; the protein shown here is translated from the DNA. The rearrangement uses TRDV2 and TRDJ2; 9 positions match TRDD3. The germline V gene encodes CDR1 GEAIGNYY and CDR2 EKD. The length of the CDR3 is 17 residues. Trimming cost V 2 bases and J 0 bases; bases outside gene matches: 6. CDR3 in amino acids: CACDRVWGMTLTAQLFF. The CDR3 DNA reads as TGTGCCTGTGACAGGGTCTGGGGGATGACTTTGACAGCACAACTCTTCTTT.

A few counts support this clone. TCRdb's protein, taken from a much larger clone, differs from this DNA's translation at residue 6, likely owing to a read error; the protein displayed comes from the DNA. This chain connects TRDV2 to TRDJ2, with 8 bases identical to TRDD3. The V segment lost 3 bases and the J segment 0 bases; nucleotides outside the gene matches: 5. The CDR3 sequence is 16 residues long. Germline CDR1 reads GEAIGNYY; CDR2 reads EKD. The CDR3 nucleotides are TGTGCCTGTGACGTACGGGGGGATACTTTGACAGCACAACTCTTCTTT. Amino acid sequence: CACDVRGDTLTAQLFF.

Regarding this clone: Translating this DNA gives a protein that differs at residue 9 from the TCRdb one, which belongs to a much larger clone; a read error is likely, and the protein shown is this translation. The rearrangement links TRDV2 to TRDJ3; D is perhaps TRDD3 (5 bases). V lost 0 bases and J lost 2, with 13 bases in between. Germline CDR1 is GEAIGNYY and CDR2 is EKD. This CDR3 is 18 amino acids long. The chain's CDR3 is CACDTGVWATWDTRQMFF. The CDR3 region has the DNA TGTGCCTGTGACACCGGTGTCTGGGCGACCTGGGACACCCGACAGATGTTTTTC.

In the case of this clone: This likely stems from a read error, as it lies one base from a far larger clone. This specimen includes other DNA sequences encoding the same CDR3. V and J are TRDV2 and TRDJ3; 11 positions agree with TRDD3. The CDR3 is made up of 18 amino acids. Germline CDR1 and CDR2: GEAIGNYY and EKD. The CDR3 DNA sequence: TGTGCATGTGACTATACTGGGGGATACTCCTGGGACACCCGACAGATGTTTTTC. Amino acids: CACDYTGGYSWDTRQMFF.

This clone has a handful of counts. TCRdb assigns this DNA the protein of a much larger clone, which departs from its translation at residue 3; this likely reflects a read error, and the protein shown comes from translating the DNA. The gene calls are TRDV2 and TRDJ3; TRDD3 matches at 10 bases. Germline CDR1 GEAIGNYY, CDR2 EKD. This CDR3 has 18 amino acids. This CDR3 reads CASDTLGDTSWDTRQMFF. The CDR3, as DNA: TGTGCCAGTGACACCTTGGGGGATACCTCCTGGGACACCCGACAGATGTTTTTC.

Regarding this clone: The translation of this DNA and the TCRdb protein of a much larger clone differ at residue 9, probably owing to a read error; the protein shown here is translated from the DNA. This chain joins TRDV2 and TRDJ1; possibly TRDD3 for D (6 bases). The CDR3 covers 17 residues. Trimming removed 3 bases from V and 1 base from J, with 20 bases in between. CDR1 and CDR2 from the germline V gene are GEAIGNYY and EKD. This CDR3 reads CACDSVMGGQPTDKLIF. CDR3 in DNA: TGTGCCTGTGACTCTGTGATGGGGGGTCAGCCCACCGATAAACTCATCTTT.

No V gene call is available, although the J gene is TRDJ3; the D segment call TRDD3 is taken from the table without a DNA check. The CDR3 spans 17 residues. CDR3 loop: CACDTGGYSWDTRQMFF. CDR3 DNA: TGTGCCTGTGACACCGGGGGATACTCCTGGGACACCCGACAGATGTTTTTC.

By share of the sample, this clone is medium-sized. Since a far larger clone is one base different, this is likely a read error. V usage is TRDV2 and J usage is TRDJ2, with 12 bases fitting TRDD3. The CDR3 sequence is 16 residues long. V lost 3 bases to trimming and J lost 3 bases; unmatched junction nucleotides: 4. The germline CDR1 and CDR2 sequences are GEAIGNYY and EKD. This CDR3 is CACDVLGDTVTAQLFF. CDR3 nucleotide sequence: TGTGCCTGTGACGTACTGGGGGATACTGTGACAGCACAACTCTTCTTT.

This clone occurred a few times. The protein held in TCRdb is that of a much larger clone and does not match this DNA's translation at residue 8, likely because of a read error; the protein shown is translated from the DNA. This rearrangement joins TRDV2 to TRDJ3; TRDD3 aligns across 8 bases. Germline values: CDR1 GEAIGNYY, CDR2 EKD. The V and J ends lost 1 base and 3 bases, in that order; junction bases with no gene match: 7. The length of the CDR3 is 18 residues. The CDR3 sequence: CACDTWGMRDWDTRQMFF. CDR3 sequence (DNA): TGTGCCTGTGACACATGGGGGATGCGGGACTGGGACACCCGACAGATGTTTTTC.

About this clone: The likely explanation is a read error, given a far larger clone one base away. At the DNA level, this CDR3 is encoded by other sequences in the same sample as well. The genes are TRDV2 and TRDJ3; possibly TRDD3 for D (5 bases). The germline V gene encodes CDR1 GEAIGNYY and CDR2 EKD. The CDR3 contains 17 residues. The CDR3 here is CACDPAGLPWDTRQMFF. The CDR3 DNA sequence: TGTGCCTGTGACCCAGCTGGGTTACCCTGGGACACCCGACAAATGTTTTTC.

This clone has only a few counts. This DNA's translation and the protein TCRdb lists, from a much larger clone, do not match at residue 8, likely due to a read error; the protein shown is translated from the DNA. V and J are TRDV2 and TRDJ3; maybe TRDD3 (6 bases). The CDR3 length is 18 residues. In germline, CDR1 is GEAIGNYY, CDR2 EKD. The V gene lost 0 bases and the J gene lost 2 bases, with 13 bases spanning the gap. CDR3 DNA sequence: TGTGCCTGTGACACCGGTGTCCGGGGGACCTGGGACACCCGACAGATGTTTTTC. As protein: CACDTGVRGTWDTRQMFF.